This entry lists 23 T cell receptor beta chains sequenced from one sample in a study of blood T cell repertoires in COVID-19. Profiling relied on immunoSEQ multiplex PCR, and the TCRdb table lists in-frame clones only, not all of them. Of approximately 360,000 clones in the sample, roughly 80% were seen once. The sequenced material came from PBMCs or T cells enriched from blood (not recorded which). The receptors come from a woman in her forties or fifties who had recovered from COVID-19.

The chain combines TRBV9 with TRBJ2-2, with 8 positions matching TRBD1. The junction had 4 bases not matched to a gene; V was cut back by 0 bases and J by 6 bases. CDR3 length: 15 amino acids. Germline V gene data show CDR1 as SGDLS and CDR2 as YYNGEE. The CDR3 protein is CASSVGQGAAGELFF. The CDR3 DNA reads TGTGCCAGCAGCGTAGGTCAGGGGGCTGCCGGGGAGCTGTTTTTT.

The rearrangement uses TRBV7-9 and TRBJ1-1; maybe TRBD1 (5 bases). The germline V gene has CDR1 SEHNR and CDR2 FQNEAQ (reference sequence). CDR3 length: 18 amino acids. The V end was cut by 1 base, the J end by 1 base, with 19 bases between. CDR3 amino acids: CASSLGAEQVLTNTEAFF. The CDR3 nucleotides are TGTGCCAGCAGCTTAGGGGCCGAACAGGTCCTCACGAACACTGAAGCTTTCTTT.

This clone was detected only a few times. The chain uses TRBV6-5 and TRBJ2-3, with no clear D. CDR3 length: 15 residues. V shed 5 bases and J shed 5 bases, with 17 bases lying between them. Germline V gene data show CDR1 as MNHEY and CDR2 as SVGAGI. The CDR3 region is CASSLDETHGDTQYF. CDR3 DNA: TGTGCCAGCAGTCTAGACGAGACCCATGGAGATACGCAGTATTTT.

The rearrangement links TRBV5-6 to TRBJ1-5, with 7 bases lining up with TRBD1. With V trimmed by 2 bases and J by 1 base, 6 bases remained unmatched. The germline V gene encodes CDR1 SGHDT and CDR2 YYEEEE. The CDR3 runs to 16 residues. CDR3 bases: TGTGCCAGCAGCTTATATACAGGGGAGAGCAATCAGCCCCAGCATTTT. This translates into CASSLYTGESNQPQHF.

The chain links TRBV19 to TRBJ1-1; no clear D. V gave up 7 bases and J gave up 3 bases, with 18 bases separating them. The CDR3 covers 15 residues. Germline V gene lookup returns CDR1 LNHDA and CDR2 SQIVND (reference sequence). For the CDR3, the DNA is TGTGCCAGTAAGGAGTGGAAATCCGGGGACACTGAAGCTTTCTTT. Protein product: CASKEWKSGDTEAFF.

The rearrangement uses TRBV4-1 and TRBJ1-1; a weak D match, TRBD1 (5 bases). Looked up from germline, CDR1 is MGHRA and CDR2 is YSYEKL. The CDR3 sequence is 17 residues long. The V and J ends lost 1 base and 4 bases respectively, with 19 bases between them. CDR3 bases: TGCGCCAGCAGCCAAGTTACTCCCGGACCTAGGGGCACTGAAGCTTTCTTT. Protein: CASSQVTPGPRGTEAFF.

The chain employs TRBV27 and TRBJ1-1; 7 bases align to TRBD1. The length of the CDR3 is 14 residues. CDR1 is MNHEY and CDR2 is SMNVEV in the germline V gene (reference sequence). The V segment lost 7 bases and the J segment 1 base; nucleotides outside the gene matches: 6. The CDR3 reads CASKQRQGNTEAFF. The CDR3 DNA reads TGTGCCAGCAAACAACGACAGGGGAACACTGAAGCTTTCTTT.

The sample holds one count of this clone. CDR3 coding DNA: TGCAGCGTTGATCTTACTAGCGGGAGCGGGGAGCTGTTTTTT. Encoded protein: CSVDLTSGSGELFF. The V gene is TRBV29-1, the J gene TRBJ2-2, with 11 bases matching TRBD2. The trim removed 3 bases at V and 7 bases at J, leaving 4 bases unmatched. The length of the CDR3 is 14 residues. CDR1 is SQVTM and CDR2 is ANQGSEA in the germline V gene.

This clone was recorded at least ten times. The chain combines TRBV5-8 with TRBJ1-2; 7 bases are shared with TRBD1. CDR3 size: 13 residues. Germline V CDR1 and CDR2: SGHTS, YDEGEE. V shed 1 base, J shed 4 bases, and the junction held 1 base outside the gene matches. The CDR3 protein is CASSLTGAYGYTF. The CDR3 DNA reads TGTGCCAGCAGCTTGACAGGGGCCTATGGCTACACCTTC.

The gene calls are TRBV27 and TRBJ1-1, with D possibly TRBD1 on 6 matching bases. The germline CDR1 and CDR2 sequences are MNHEY and SMNVEV (reference sequence). V dropped 5 bases and J dropped 7 bases, with 26 bases sitting between them. The CDR3 length is 17 residues. This CDR3 is CASSPQRGSLSVGEAFF. CDR3 DNA sequence: TGTGCCAGCAGTCCGCAAAGGGGGAGTCTTTCCGTGGGTGAAGCTTTCTTT.

This clone was seen only once. The chain is built from TRBV5-6 and TRBJ1-2; maybe TRBD1 (6 bases). The CDR3 contains 17 residues. Germline assignment: CDR1 SGHDT and CDR2 YYEEEE. V lost 0 bases to trimming and J lost 4 bases, with 19 bases between them. The CDR3 reads CASSLGTEKIRGYGYTF. The CDR3 DNA is TGTGCCAGCAGCTTGGGGACGGAAAAGATCAGGGGCTATGGCTACACCTTC.

The chain couples TRBV9 to TRBJ1-3; D is unresolved. The V end lost 4 bases, the J end lost 1 base, and 12 bases lay between the germline ends. The CDR3 runs 15 residues. Germline assignment: CDR1 SGDLS and CDR2 YYNGEE. The CDR3 is CASSRGELSGNTIYF. The CDR3 DNA is TGTGCCAGCAGCCGGGGAGAGTTGTCTGGAAACACCATATATTTT.

The rearrangement links TRBV2 to TRBJ2-1; TRBD2 matches at 10 bases. Germline V gene lookup returns CDR1 SNHLY and CDR2 FYNNEI. The CDR3 length is 15 residues. V dropped 5 bases and J dropped 5; count of bases not matched to a gene: 6. The CDR3 DNA sequence: TGTGCCAGCAGTCTTTGGACTAGCGGAAACAATGAGCAGTTCTTC. Amino acids: CASSLWTSGNNEQFF.

The J gene is TRBJ1-5, the V gene TRBV6-2 or TRBV6-3; D remains ambiguous. Germline V gene data show CDR1 as MNHEY and CDR2 as SVGEGT. CDR3 length equals 15 residues. Between the trimmed V and J ends, which lost 2 bases and 1 base, there was a span of 9 bases. CDR3 in amino acids: CASSYTVGSNQPQHF. The CDR3 DNA is TGTGCCAGCAGTTACACAGTTGGAAGCAATCAGCCCCAGCATTTT.

This sequence joins TRBV7-9 and TRBJ1-2; 7 bases match TRBD1. Trimming cost V 4 bases and J 4 bases; bases outside gene matches: 12. The germline gives CDR1 SEHNR, CDR2 FQNEAQ (reference sequence). CDR3 size: 16 residues. CDR3 sequence reads: CASSSDTGTAIYGYTF. DNA for the CDR3: TGTGCCAGCAGCTCTGATACCGGGACAGCAATCTATGGCTACACCTTC.

The V call is TRBV30, the J call TRBJ1-2, with D maybe TRBD1 (6 bases). The CDR3 covers 11 residues. CDR1 and CDR2 (germline): GTSNPN, SVGIG (reference sequence). V was shortened by 5 bases and J by 6 bases, with 10 bases between the two germline ends. As DNA, the CDR3 is TGTGCCTGGTGGGGGACAAATGGCTACACCTTC. Protein sequence: CAWWGTNGYTF.

As regards this clone: At the DNA level, this CDR3 is encoded by other sequences in the same sample as well. The rearrangement links TRBV18 to TRBJ1-5; possibly TRBD1 for D (5 bases). The V and J ends lost 3 bases and 4 bases respectively, with 7 bases between them. The length of the CDR3 is 13 residues. Germline CDR1 KGHSH, CDR2 LQKENI. CDR3 coding DNA: TGTGCCAGCTCACCCCAGGGAAATCAGCCCCAGCATTTT. It translates to CASSPQGNQPQHF.

The J gene is TRBJ2-1, the V gene TRBV2; a possible D gene is TRBD1 (6 bases). Per the germline V gene, CDR1 is SNHLY and CDR2 is FYNNEI. With 3 bases removed from V and 2 bases from J, the gap between germline ends came to 11 bases. The CDR3 consists of 15 residues. The CDR3: CASSEFRGPYNEQFF. The CDR3 region has the DNA TGTGCCAGCAGTGAGTTCAGGGGCCCCTACAATGAGCAGTTCTTC. The full variable domain, rest sourced from reference TRBV2 and TRBJ2-1, is EPEVTQTPSHQVTQMGQEVILRCVPISNHLYFYWYRQILGQKVEFLVSFYNNEISEKSEIFDDQFSVERPDGSNFTLKIRSTKLEDSAMYFCASSEFRGPYNEQFFGPGTRLTVL.

The rearrangement uses TRBV29-1 and TRBJ1-2; D ambiguous. The CDR3 spans 11 residues. With 4 bases removed from V and 7 bases from J, the gap between germline ends came to 10 bases. Germline CDR1 and CDR2: SQVTM and ANQGSEA. The CDR3 spells CSVVSYSGYTF. The CDR3 DNA follows: TGCAGCGTTGTGTCGTACAGTGGCTACACCTTC.

V and J are TRBV5-5 and TRBJ1-5; D remains ambiguous. Germline loops: CDR1 SGHKS, CDR2 YYEKEE (reference sequence). V was cut by 4 bases and J by 6 bases, with 11 bases left in between. The CDR3 sequence is 13 residues long. CDR3 in DNA: TGTGCCAGCAGCCCGCCCTATGGTCAGCCCCAGCATTTT. This codes for CASSPPYGQPQHF.

The chain recombines TRBV11-3 with TRBJ2-7, with TRBD1 matching 7 bases. The CDR3 totals 14 residues. Germline CDR1 is SGHNT and CDR2 is YENEEA. Unmatched junction bases numbered 5, after V lost 1 base and J lost 5 bases. Written as DNA, the CDR3 is TGTGCCAGCAGCTTAGTCAAGGGGGCGCACGAGCAGTACTTC. Translation gives CASSLVKGAHEQYF.

The chain has TRBV7-2 and TRBJ2-1, with 7 bases that match TRBD2. V lost 4 bases to trimming and J lost 7 bases; unmatched junction nucleotides: 13. Looked up from germline, CDR1 is SGHTA and CDR2 is FQGNSA. The CDR3 has 16 residues. CDR3 sequence (DNA): TGTGCCAGCAGCTCGGGGGGACTCCCGATAGTAAATGAGCAGTTCTTC. Its protein is CASSSGGLPIVNEQFF.

The chain links TRBV4-1 to TRBJ2-7; TRBD2 aligns across 7 bases. Germline loops: CDR1 MGHRA, CDR2 YSYEKL. This CDR3 comprises 17 residues. V trimming: 3 bases; J trimming: 2 bases; junction bases outside the gene matches: 13. CDR3 nucleotides: TGCGCCAGCAGCCACCCCGGGGGAGGGGCACCTACCTACGAGCAGTACTTC. As protein: CASSHPGGGAPTYEQYF.